The 10 T cell receptor beta chains below all came from one sample that was sequenced in a study of cytomegalovirus exposure and HLA in healthy donors. Both 60 Vbeta primers and 13 Jbeta primers went into the PCR. TCRdb's table, derived via immunoSEQ multiplex PCR, lists solely in-frame clones and lacks some. This sample has roughly 90,000 clones, with around 89% found just once. The sequencing input was PBMCs. Every receptor here comes from a man younger than 35 in good health and CMV-seronegative.

The chain recombines TRBV2 with TRBJ2-1; TRBD2 matches 9 bases. Unmatched junction bases numbered 12, after V lost 6 bases and J lost 12 bases. CDR3 length: 14 amino acids. Germline V CDR1 and CDR2: SNHLY, FYNNEI. The CDR3 DNA follows: TGTGCCAGCAGGATCTCCGGGACTAGCTCGCGGCAGTTCTTC. Protein: CASRISGTSSRQFF.

The gene calls are TRBV7-2 and TRBJ2-2; a possible D gene is TRBD1 (6 bases). Germline V gene sequence: CDR1 SGHTA, CDR2 FQGNSA. V was trimmed by 5 bases and J by 6 bases, leaving 16 bases between them. There are 15 residues in the CDR3. The CDR3 DNA sequence: TGTGCCAGCAGCGCACGCAGGGGATTCGCCGGGGAGCTGTTTTTT. This encodes CASSARRGFAGELFF.

This rearrangement joins TRBV29-1 to TRBJ2-3, with 7 bases identical to TRBD2. The trim removed 1 base at V and 2 bases at J, leaving 6 bases unmatched. The length of the CDR3 is 15 residues. CDR1 is SQVTM and CDR2 is ANQGSEA in the germline V gene. CDR3 nucleotides: TGCAGCGTTGAAGGGGCTAGCGGATTCACAGATACGCAGTATTTT. It encodes CSVEGASGFTDTQYF.

The gene calls are TRBV19 and TRBJ2-5; D is undetermined. The DNA end favors TRBJ2-7, so the J call may be wrong. CDR3 length: 15 residues. Germline CDR1 reads LNHDA; CDR2 reads SQIVND (reference sequence). CDR3 sequence (DNA): TGTGCCAGTAGCCCCACGGGTGCCAGCTCCTACGAGCAGTACTTC. Its protein is CASSPTGASSYEQYF.

This chain connects TRBV28 to TRBJ1-1; D is unresolved. This CDR3 region has 13 residues. V lost 10 bases and J lost 3, with 15 bases in between. CDR1 is MDHEN and CDR2 is SYDVKM in the germline V gene. In nucleotides, the CDR3 is TGTGCCACCGTTTGGGTGGGAGACACTGAAGCTTTCTTT. It translates to CATVWVGDTEAFF.

The chain recombines TRBV27 with TRBJ1-1; 12 bases line up with TRBD1. The CDR3 consists of 18 residues. The V gene's germline CDR1 is MNHEY and CDR2 SMNVEV (reference sequence). V was pared by 4 bases and J by 5 bases, with 14 bases of the junction left unmatched. The CDR3 coding sequence is TGTGCCAGCAGTTCCCCCGGGACAGGGGGCGGATACGGGACTGAAGCTTTCTTT. Protein sequence: CASSSPGTGGGYGTEAFF.

The rearrangement uses TRBV27 and TRBJ2-4; 8 nucleotides agree with TRBD1. The V segment lost 0 bases and the J segment 0 bases; nucleotides outside the gene matches: 4. The CDR3 totals 17 residues. In germline, CDR1 is MNHEY, CDR2 SMNVEV (reference sequence). The CDR3 coding sequence is TGTGCCAGCAGTTTATCTCGGGACAGGATAGCCAAAAACATTCAGTACTTC. It specifies CASSLSRDRIAKNIQYF.

The V gene is TRBV25-1, the J gene TRBJ2-7, with 7 bases fitting TRBD2. J was trimmed by 2 bases and V by 3 bases; bases with no gene match: 7. This CDR3 region has 15 residues. CDR1 and CDR2 from the germline V gene are MGHDK and SYGVNS. The CDR3 coding sequence is TGTGCCAGCAGTGACCCCGGGACTACCACCTACGAGCAGTACTTC. It is translated as CASSDPGTTTYEQYF.

The chain carries TRBV29-1 and TRBJ1-3; unclear D gene. Trimming removed 4 bases from V and 8 bases from J, with 15 bases in between. Germline V lookup: CDR1 SQVTM, CDR2 ANQGSEA. This CDR3 has 13 residues. CDR3 sequence: CSVGSLSGDTIYF. As DNA, the CDR3 is TGCAGCGTTGGAAGCCTTTCGGGAGACACCATATATTTT.

This chain uses TRBV6-1 with TRBJ2-5, with TRBD1 as a possible D gene (6 bases). The germline gives CDR1 MNHNS, CDR2 SASEGT. Trimming removed 5 bases from V and 2 bases from J, with 12 bases in between. The CDR3 covers 14 residues. The CDR3 DNA follows: TGTGCCAGCAGTACAACAGGGTGGCAAGAGACCCAGTACTTC. Protein: CASSTTGWQETQYF.